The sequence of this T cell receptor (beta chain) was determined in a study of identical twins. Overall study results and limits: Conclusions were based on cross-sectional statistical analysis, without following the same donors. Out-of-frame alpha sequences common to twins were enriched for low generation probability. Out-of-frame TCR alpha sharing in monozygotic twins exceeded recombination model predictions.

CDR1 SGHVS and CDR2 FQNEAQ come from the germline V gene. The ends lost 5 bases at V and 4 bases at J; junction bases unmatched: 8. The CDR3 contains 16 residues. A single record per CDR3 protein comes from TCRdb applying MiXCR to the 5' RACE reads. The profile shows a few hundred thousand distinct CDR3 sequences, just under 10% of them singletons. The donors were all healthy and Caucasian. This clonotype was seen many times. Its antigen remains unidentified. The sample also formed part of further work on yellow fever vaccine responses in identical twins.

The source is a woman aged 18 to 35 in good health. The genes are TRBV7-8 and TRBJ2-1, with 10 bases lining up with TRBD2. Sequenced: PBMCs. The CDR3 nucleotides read TGTGCCAGCAGCCTCGATACTAGCGGGGTTTACAATGAGCAGTTCTTC. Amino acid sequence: CASSLDTSGVYNEQFF.